This is a list of T cell receptor beta chains from one sample in a study of tumor and adjacent non-tumor tissue in lung cancer. TCRdb recomputed calls from the multiplex PCR reads with MiXCR, one row per CDR3 protein. The sample records 55,000 to 65,000 distinct CDR3 sequences, around two thirds being singletons. Sequencing input: distant non-tumor lung tissue. Receptors originate from a man between 65 and 85 years old with non-small cell lung cancer. CDR3s include the opening cysteine and the closing phenylalanine or tryptophan. The order of the fields is J gene, clone size, V gene, D gene, CDR3 DNA, CDR3 protein. A D gene is named only where the DNA matches it firmly. Clone size appears in some rows only: once, few, many, or a class for an expanded clone.

j_call: TRBJ1-1
clone_size: many
v_call: TRBV5-5
d_call: .
cdr3_nt: TGTGCCAGCAGCTTTTCGGGGAACACTGAAGCTTTCTTT
cdr3_aa: CASSFSGNTEAFF

j_call: TRBJ2-3
clone_size: .
v_call: TRBV5-1
d_call: .
cdr3_nt: TGCGCCAGCGCAGGGGTGGCCTGGCCAGATACGCAGTATTTT
cdr3_aa: CASAGVAWPDTQYF

j_call: TRBJ2-2
clone_size: .
v_call: TRBV10-3
d_call: .
cdr3_nt: TGTGCCATCAGTCACACCGGTGAGCTGTTTTTT
cdr3_aa: CAISHTGELFF

j_call: TRBJ2-3
clone_size: .
v_call: TRBV12-3/TRBV12-4
d_call: .
cdr3_nt: TGTGCCAGCAGTTTTGGCAGGGTGGATACGCAGTATTTT
cdr3_aa: CASSFGRVDTQYF

j_call: TRBJ1-6
clone_size: many
v_call: TRBV20-1
d_call: .
cdr3_nt: TGCAGTGCTAGAGACCGGGGACAAAATTCACCCCTCCACTTT
cdr3_aa: CSARDRGQNSPLHF

j_call: TRBJ1-2
clone_size: .
v_call: TRBV5-4
d_call: .
cdr3_nt: TGTGCCAACAGCTTGTCTCAGGAAGCTTACGGCTACACCTTC
cdr3_aa: CANSLSQEAYGYTF

j_call: TRBJ1-3
clone_size: .
v_call: TRBV10-3
d_call: TRBD1
cdr3_nt: TGTGCCATCAGTGCGATGGGGACAGGGAGCTCTGGAGACACCATATATTTT
cdr3_aa: CAISAMGTGSSGDTIYF

j_call: TRBJ2-1
clone_size: .
v_call: TRBV11-2
d_call: .
cdr3_nt: TGTATCAGCTCCGGTCGGGGGGCAGGTGGCAATGAGCAGTTCTTC
cdr3_aa: CISSGRGAGGNEQFF

j_call: TRBJ2-2
clone_size: .
v_call: TRBV18
d_call: TRBD2
cdr3_nt: TGTGCCAGCTCACCACGGTTCCAGAGCGGGGCGAACACCGGGGAGCTGTTTTTT
cdr3_aa: CASSPRFQSGANTGELFF

j_call: TRBJ2-7
clone_size: many
v_call: TRBV10-3
d_call: .
cdr3_nt: TGTGCCATCAGTGAGTCGGCAGGGGCCTACGAGCAGTACTTC
cdr3_aa: CAISESAGAYEQYF

j_call: TRBJ2-1
clone_size: many
v_call: TRBV5-5
d_call: .
cdr3_nt: TGTGCCAGCAGCTTTCGTGTGGCCAATGAGCAGTTCTTC
cdr3_aa: CASSFRVANEQFF

j_call: TRBJ2-7
clone_size: .
v_call: TRBV12-3/TRBV12-4
d_call: .
cdr3_nt: TGTTCCAGCAGTTCCGGGAGTGGAAGGGAGCGGTACTTC
cdr3_aa: CSSSSGSGRERYF

j_call: TRBJ1-5
clone_size: .
v_call: TRBV6-1
d_call: .
cdr3_nt: TGTGACAGCAGTGAGAAGGGTTACAATCAACCCCAGCATTTT
cdr3_aa: CDSSEKGYNQPQHF

j_call: TRBJ2-4
clone_size: .
v_call: TRBV12-3/TRBV12-4
d_call: .
cdr3_nt: TGTGCCAGAAGGTCGACACTAACAGCCAAAAACATTCAGTACTTC
cdr3_aa: CARRSTLTAKNIQYF

j_call: TRBJ2-2
clone_size: .
v_call: TRBV11-2
d_call: .
cdr3_nt: TGTGCAAGCAGCCTACATGGGACGTTGCTTGCCGGGGAGCTGTTTTTT
cdr3_aa: CASSLHGTLLAGELFF

j_call: TRBJ2-1
clone_size: .
v_call: TRBV11-1
d_call: .
cdr3_nt: TGTGCCGGCAGTCCCCGGACAGAGGTGGATGATCAGTTCTTC
cdr3_aa: CAGSPRTEVDDQFF

j_call: TRBJ1-6
clone_size: once
v_call: TRBV4-1
d_call: .
cdr3_nt: TGCGCCAGCAACCAAGATTGCGAACGACTTTCACCCCTCCACTTT
cdr3_aa: CASNQDCERLSPLHF

j_call: TRBJ2-5
clone_size: .
v_call: TRBV4-2
d_call: .
cdr3_nt: TGTGCCTGCAGCCCCGGGCCCGAACCCCCAGAGACCCAGTACTTC
cdr3_aa: CACSPGPEPPETQYF

j_call: TRBJ2-3
clone_size: many
v_call: TRBV4-2
d_call: TRBD2
cdr3_nt: TGTGCCAGCAGCGAGGGGGCTAGCGGGAGGACAGATACGCAGTATTTT
cdr3_aa: CASSEGASGRTDTQYF

j_call: TRBJ2-1
clone_size: .
v_call: TRBV4-1
d_call: .
cdr3_nt: TGCGCCAGCAGCCACGTCCCCCTAGCGCCAGGGGATGAGCAGTCCTTC
cdr3_aa: CASSHVPLAPGDEQSF

j_call: TRBJ2-3
clone_size: .
v_call: TRBV29-1
d_call: .
cdr3_nt: TGCAGCGTTAATTGGGCGAATACGCGGTATTTT
cdr3_aa: CSVNWANTRYF

j_call: TRBJ2-7
clone_size: .
v_call: TRBV6-5
d_call: TRBD2
cdr3_nt: TGTGCCAGTAGTTACTCCGGGCTAGCGGGGGCGCAGTACTTC
cdr3_aa: CASSYSGLAGAQYF

j_call: TRBJ2-7
clone_size: .
v_call: TRBV29-1
d_call: .
cdr3_nt: TGCAGCGTCCTTAACCAGGACACTGTTACCTACGAGCAGTACTTC
cdr3_aa: CSVLNQDTVTYEQYF

j_call: TRBJ2-1
clone_size: .
v_call: TRBV24-1
d_call: .
cdr3_nt: TGTGGCACCAGTGATTTCTCGGAAAGGGCAAATGAGCAGTTCTTC
cdr3_aa: CGTSDFSERANEQFF

j_call: TRBJ1-4
clone_size: few
v_call: TRBV7-9
d_call: TRBD1
cdr3_nt: TGTGCCAGCAGCCCGACAGGGGAAAGTGAAAAACTGATTTTT
cdr3_aa: CASSPTGESEKLIF

j_call: TRBJ2-7
clone_size: many
v_call: TRBV7-8
d_call: TRBD1
cdr3_nt: TGTGCCAGCAGCTTAGCAGGGGGCGCCTACGAGCAGTACTTC
cdr3_aa: CASSLAGGAYEQYF

j_call: TRBJ2-2
clone_size: .
v_call: TRBV11-3
d_call: .
cdr3_nt: TGTGCCAGCAGCTTAGATTTCGCCGAGGAGCTGTTCTTT
cdr3_aa: CASSLDFAEELFF

j_call: TRBJ1-6
clone_size: many
v_call: TRBV4-2
d_call: .
cdr3_nt: TGTGCCAGCAGCAAGGGACAATATTCACCCCTCCACTTT
cdr3_aa: CASSKGQYSPLHF

j_call: TRBJ1-2
clone_size: many
v_call: TRBV5-4
d_call: TRBD1
cdr3_nt: TGTGCCAGCAGCCCCGGGACAGGGAACTATGGCTACACCTTC
cdr3_aa: CASSPGTGNYGYTF

j_call: TRBJ1-5
clone_size: medium-sized
v_call: TRBV10-3
d_call: .
cdr3_nt: TGTGCCATCAGTCCCACAGGAGACAATCAGCCCCAGCATTTT
cdr3_aa: CAISPTGDNQPQHF

j_call: TRBJ1-5
clone_size: few
v_call: TRBV28
d_call: TRBD1
cdr3_nt: TGTGCCAGCAGGCGGACAGGGAATAGCAATCAGCCCCAGCATTTT
cdr3_aa: CASRRTGNSNQPQHF

j_call: TRBJ2-4
clone_size: .
v_call: TRBV12-3/TRBV12-4
d_call: .
cdr3_nt: TGTGCCAGCAAAGCCAGTAGCGGTCCCAAAAACATTCAGTACTTC
cdr3_aa: CASKASSGPKNIQYF

j_call: TRBJ2-3
clone_size: .
v_call: TRBV29-1
d_call: TRBD1
cdr3_nt: TGCAGCGCGAGACAGGGAGTGAGCACCAAAGGTTTGATCGGAACATATACGCTGTATTTT
cdr3_aa: CSARQGVSTKGLIGTYTLYF

j_call: TRBJ1-1
clone_size: .
v_call: TRBV6-6
d_call: .
cdr3_nt: TGTACCAGCACCGTTAGTCCGCGTTCCGAAGCTCTCTTT
cdr3_aa: CTSTVSPRSEALF

j_call: TRBJ2-6
clone_size: once
v_call: TRBV5-1
d_call: .
cdr3_nt: TGCGTCAGCGATCAGGGGTCTGGGGCCAACGTCCTGACTTTC
cdr3_aa: CVSDQGSGANVLTF

j_call: TRBJ2-7
clone_size: .
v_call: TRBV7-2
d_call: .
cdr3_nt: TGTGCCAGCAGCTTCGGGGGCGGTTACGAGCAGTACTTC
cdr3_aa: CASSFGGGYEQYF

j_call: TRBJ2-3
clone_size: many
v_call: TRBV29-1
d_call: .
cdr3_nt: TGCAGCGGGAGACGTACAGGGCAAGGCACAGATACGCAGTATTTT
cdr3_aa: CSGRRTGQGTDTQYF

j_call: TRBJ2-1
clone_size: .
v_call: TRBV5-8
d_call: .
cdr3_nt: TGTGCCAGCAGCTTACGGGGGGCCACCCGTTACAATGAGCAGTTCTTC
cdr3_aa: CASSLRGATRYNEQFF

j_call: TRBJ2-7
clone_size: .
v_call: TRBV28
d_call: TRBD1
cdr3_nt: TGTGCCGGCAGTACCTCGGGACAGGGGGCCTCCTACGAGCAGTACTTC
cdr3_aa: CAGSTSGQGASYEQYF

j_call: TRBJ2-1
clone_size: .
v_call: TRBV29-1
d_call: .
cdr3_nt: TGCAGTGCTGACGACCGGAGCTCCTACAATGAGCAGTTCTTC
cdr3_aa: CSADDRSSYNEQFF

j_call: TRBJ2-1
clone_size: .
v_call: TRBV6-6
d_call: .
cdr3_nt: TGTGCCAGCAGTTACGGAGACAGTGAACAGTTCTTC
cdr3_aa: CASSYGDSEQFF

j_call: TRBJ2-7
clone_size: many
v_call: TRBV4-1
d_call: TRBD2
cdr3_nt: TGCGCCAGCAGCCAAGAGAGGGCTAGCGGGGGCTACGAGCAGTACTTC
cdr3_aa: CASSQERASGGYEQYF

j_call: TRBJ2-2
clone_size: once
v_call: TRBV6-1
d_call: .
cdr3_nt: TGTGCCAGCAGTGAATGGCCAGAGCCCACCAGGGAGCTGTTTTTT
cdr3_aa: CASSEWPEPTRELFF

j_call: TRBJ2-1
clone_size: many
v_call: TRBV12-3/TRBV12-4
d_call: TRBD1
cdr3_nt: TGTGCCAGCACTCAGGCCGAGGGGGCATCTTCTTACAATGAGCAGTTCTTC
cdr3_aa: CASTQAEGASSYNEQFF

j_call: TRBJ2-7
clone_size: .
v_call: TRBV11-2
d_call: .
cdr3_nt: TGTGCCAGCAGCCCACCCTTAACTGGAGTAGTCGAGCAGTACTTC
cdr3_aa: CASSPPLTGVVEQYF

j_call: TRBJ2-1
clone_size: .
v_call: TRBV20-1
d_call: TRBD2
cdr3_nt: TGCAGTGCATCCTCCCGGGGGACTAGCTCCTACAATGAGCAGATCTTC
cdr3_aa: CSASSRGTSSYNEQIF

j_call: TRBJ2-1
clone_size: .
v_call: TRBV24-1
d_call: .
cdr3_nt: TGTGCCACCAGTGATGTGTCAGCGGCCTCCTACAATGAGCAGTTCTTC
cdr3_aa: CATSDVSAASYNEQFF

j_call: TRBJ2-2
clone_size: .
v_call: TRBV10-1
d_call: .
cdr3_nt: TGCGCCAGCTGTGAGACCTTGACTAACACCACCGGGGAGCTGTTTTTT
cdr3_aa: CASCETLTNTTGELFF

j_call: TRBJ2-3
clone_size: .
v_call: TRBV11-2
d_call: .
cdr3_nt: TGTGCCAGCAGCTCAGTAGGGATATGGGGAACAGATACGCAGTATTTT
cdr3_aa: CASSSVGIWGTDTQYF

j_call: TRBJ1-4
clone_size: few
v_call: TRBV20-1
d_call: TRBD1
cdr3_nt: TGCAGTGCTAAACCTACAGGGGGTTGGACTAACGAAAAACTGTTTTTT
cdr3_aa: CSAKPTGGWTNEKLFF